These 21 T cell receptor beta chains share one sample of origin, sequenced in a study of shared clonotypes between healthy human individuals. Sequencing was performed with immunoSEQ multiplex PCR; in TCRdb, only in-frame clones are kept and a portion is missing. Among about 2.2 million clones, 93% were seen once, and the ten largest hold about 1.8%. Naive-designated CD8 cells lacked CD45RO, were positively enriched for CCR7, and omitted terminally differentiated effector memory CD45RA+ cells. Sequencing input: naive CD8+ T cells from PBMCs. The receptor source for this set is a man younger than 35 in good health. Some clones in this sample may be carry-over from other donors' samples.

The J gene is TRBJ2-1, the V gene TRBV28, with 11 nucleotides matching TRBD2. V lost 3 bases to trimming and J lost 6 bases; unmatched junction nucleotides: 7. This CDR3 comprises 16 residues. Germline V gene sequence: CDR1 MDHEN, CDR2 SYDVKM. The chain's CDR3 is CASSLGIGLAGNEQFF. CDR3 DNA: TGTGCCAGCAGTTTGGGTATCGGACTAGCGGGCAATGAGCAGTTCTTC. The full variable domain, its missing parts supplied by reference TRBV28 and TRBJ2-1, is DVKVTQSSRYLVKRTGEKVFLECVQDMDHENMFWYRQDPGLGLRLIYFSYDVKMKEKGDIPEGYSVSREKKERFSLILESASTNQTSMYLCASSLGIGLAGNEQFFGPGTRLTVL.

The gene calls are TRBV2 and TRBJ2-7, with D maybe TRBD1 (6 bases). The germline V gene encodes CDR1 SNHLY and CDR2 FYNNEI. The ends were cut back, 10 bases at V and 3 bases at J, with 19 bases in the middle. The length of the CDR3 is 14 residues. The CDR3 DNA follows: TGTGCCATACGTAACGGGACAAGGGGCTACGAGCAGTACTTC. Translated: CAIRNGTRGYEQYF.

V is TRBV19 and J is TRBJ2-6, with D unresolved. The CDR3 has 14 residues. Trimming removed 4 bases from V and 3 bases from J, with 7 bases in between. Germline V gene data show CDR1 as LNHDA and CDR2 as SQIVND (reference sequence). The CDR3 sequence is CASSTALGANVLTF. CDR3 in DNA: TGTGCCAGTAGTACCGCCCTTGGGGCCAACGTCCTGACTTTC.

The chain joins TRBV6-5 to TRBJ1-5, with TRBD1 as a possible D gene (6 bases). The CDR3 is 15 amino acids. Germline-derived CDR1 and CDR2 are MNHEY and SVGAGI. The V gene lost 7 bases and the J gene lost 7 bases, with 20 bases spanning the gap. CDR3 region: CASNPGRGAGQPQHF. DNA for the CDR3: TGTGCCAGCAACCCCGGGCGGGGGGCCGGGCAGCCCCAGCATTTT.

V gene TRBV27 combines with J gene TRBJ2-2, with 8 bases that match TRBD2. With V trimmed by 8 bases and J by 4 bases, 12 bases remained unmatched. Germline-derived CDR1 and CDR2 are MNHEY and SMNVEV (reference sequence). This CDR3 has 16 amino acids. CDR3 loop: CASGLTLAGATGELFF. The CDR3 nucleotides read TGTGCCAGCGGACTGACTCTAGCGGGTGCCACCGGGGAGCTGTTTTTT.

The V and J genes are TRBV18 and TRBJ2-7; TRBD1 or TRBD2 may be the D gene (5 bases each). CDR1 is KGHSH, CDR2 LQKENI, per germline. The CDR3 sequence is 15 residues long. Deletions cut 2 bases from V and 2 bases from J, with 13 bases between. CDR3 protein: CASSPIRDEAYEQYF. Written as DNA, the CDR3 is TGTGCCAGCTCACCAATCCGGGACGAAGCCTACGAGCAGTACTTC.

The V call is TRBV6-5, the J call TRBJ2-1, with 11 bases identical to TRBD2. From germline, CDR1 is MNHEY and CDR2 SVGAGI. The CDR3 extends over 15 amino acids. Unmatched junction bases numbered 4, after V lost 0 bases and J lost 9 bases. CDR3 amino acids: CASSYSTSGKGEQFF. For the CDR3, the DNA is TGTGCCAGCAGTTACTCGACTAGCGGGAAGGGTGAGCAGTTCTTC.

The rearrangement uses TRBV5-1 and TRBJ2-3; no firm D call. Trimming took 4 bases from V and 0 from J, leaving 18 bases between them. Germline CDR1 SGHRS, CDR2 YFSETQ. The CDR3 extends over 17 amino acids. CDR3 sequence (DNA): TGCGCCAGCAGCCCAAACCGACTGGGATTGAGCACAGATACGCAGTATTTT. It encodes CASSPNRLGLSTDTQYF.

The rearrangement uses TRBV19 and TRBJ2-7; the D is unclear. V gave up 5 bases and J gave up 6 bases, with 20 bases separating them. This CDR3 region has 15 residues. The germline CDR1 and CDR2 sequences are LNHDA and SQIVND (reference sequence). The chain's CDR3 is CASSPGSGSRPEQYF. In DNA form, the CDR3 reads TGTGCCAGTAGTCCAGGTAGTGGGTCCCGGCCCGAGCAGTACTTC.

The gene calls are TRBV29-1 and TRBJ1-2, with 9 positions matching TRBD1. Germline V gene lookup returns CDR1 SQVTM and CDR2 ANQGSEA. The ends lost 6 bases at V and 4 bases at J; junction bases unmatched: 3. The CDR3 runs 12 residues. CDR3 amino acids: CSVLQGAYGYTF. The CDR3, as DNA: TGCAGCGTGCTACAGGGGGCCTATGGCTACACCTTC.

The chain combines TRBV4-2 with TRBJ2-5, with D possibly called TRBD1 or TRBD2 (6 bases each). V lost 1 base and J lost 7, with 13 bases in between. The germline CDR1 and CDR2 sequences are LGHNA and YNFKEQ. CDR3 length: 14 residues. The CDR3 is CASSQVLGGGTQYF. In nucleotides, the CDR3 is TGTGCCAGCAGCCAAGTTTTAGGGGGAGGGACCCAGTACTTC.

DNA for the CDR3: TGTGCCAGCAGCTCCCACAATAATGAAAAACTGTTTTTT. Encoded protein: CASSSHNNEKLFF. The chain uses TRBV7-6 and TRBJ1-4; D is ambiguous. This CDR3 has 13 amino acids. Trimming cost V 4 bases and J 4 bases, with 7 bases left between them. The germline CDR1 and CDR2 sequences are SGHVS and FNYEAQ.

This chain connects TRBV11-2 to TRBJ2-7; D remains ambiguous. Germline CDR1 reads SGHAT; CDR2 reads FQNNGV. This CDR3 region has 13 residues. Trimming cost V 5 bases and J 1 base, with 9 bases left between them. The CDR3 region is CASSPPTSYEQYF. The CDR3 DNA reads TGTGCCAGCAGCCCACCGACTTCCTACGAGCAGTACTTC.

V and J are TRBV5-5 and TRBJ2-7; TRBD2 matches 7 bases. The junction had 10 bases not matched to a gene; V was cut back by 0 bases and J by 4 bases. This CDR3 has 16 amino acids. Germline V gene lookup returns CDR1 SGHKS and CDR2 YYEKEE (reference sequence). The CDR3 DNA is TGTGCCAGCAGCTTGGTCGGGGCTAGCGGACATTACGAGCAGTACTTC. Translating gives CASSLVGASGHYEQYF. The full variable domain, with the rest looked up from reference TRBV5-5 and TRBJ2-7, is DAGVTQSPTHLIKTRGQQVTLRCSPISGHKSVSWYQQVLGQGPQFIFQYYEKEERGRGNFPDRFSARQFPNYSSELNVNALLLGDSALYLCASSLVGASGHYEQYFGPGTRLTVT.

CDR3 amino acids: CAISVHGTRNTYEQYF. CDR3 bases: TGTGCCATCAGTGTCCACGGGACTCGTAATACCTACGAGCAGTACTTC. The rearrangement links TRBV10-3 to TRBJ2-7, with TRBD2 as a possible D gene (6 bases). The CDR3 is made up of 16 amino acids. V lost 4 bases to trimming and J lost 2 bases, with 18 bases between them. Germline values: CDR1 ENHRY, CDR2 SYGVKD.

V and J are TRBV2 and TRBJ2-5; D ambiguous. The CDR3 totals 14 residues. V was trimmed by 2 bases and J by 2 bases, leaving 9 bases between them. From germline, CDR1 is SNHLY and CDR2 FYNNEI. The DNA for the CDR3 is TGTGCCAGCAGTGAATTGGCTGTTCAAGAGACCCAGTACTTC. Encoded protein: CASSELAVQETQYF.

V and J are TRBV29-1 and TRBJ2-1; TRBD1 or TRBD2 may be the D gene (5 bases each). CDR1 is SQVTM, CDR2 ANQGSEA, per germline. CDR3 length equals 12 residues. V lost 3 bases to trimming and J lost 6 bases, with 9 bases between them. This CDR3 reads CSVERGFNEQFF. CDR3 DNA: TGCAGCGTTGAGAGGGGATTCAATGAGCAGTTCTTC.

This rearrangement joins TRBV2 to TRBJ2-1, with 12 bases identical to TRBD2. Germline V gives CDR1 SNHLY, CDR2 FYNNEI. Unmatched junction bases numbered 4, after V lost 8 bases and J lost 5 bases. The CDR3 spans 14 residues. The chain's CDR3 is CASQRTSGNNEQFF. CDR3 DNA: TGTGCCAGCCAACGGACTAGCGGGAACAATGAGCAGTTCTTC.

The rearrangement links TRBV30 to TRBJ2-1; 8 bases agree with TRBD2. From germline, CDR1 is GTSNPN and CDR2 SVGIG (reference sequence). This CDR3 has 15 residues. V dropped 5 bases and J dropped 8; count of bases not matched to a gene: 14. CDR3 bases: TGTGCCTGGGAAAAAAGTCGGGAGGGCTCGGATGAGCAGTTCTTC. Its translation: CAWEKSREGSDEQFF.

V is TRBV11-2 and J is TRBJ2-1; D possibly corresponds to TRBD2 (5 bases). Trimming took off 2 bases at V and 9 bases at J, with 11 bases between the two ends. Germline lookup yields CDR1 SGHAT and CDR2 FQNNGV. The length of the CDR3 is 13 residues. CDR3 region: CASSLLAGVEQFF. CDR3 nucleotides: TGTGCCAGCAGCTTACTAGCCGGGGTTGAGCAGTTCTTC.

A single count supports this clone. V and J are TRBV5-1 and TRBJ2-3; D is perhaps TRBD2 (7 bases). V was shortened by 0 bases and J by 3 bases, with 17 bases between the two germline ends. The CDR3 extends over 17 amino acids. CDR1 SGHRS and CDR2 YFSETQ come from the germline V gene. CDR3: CASSLVPRGPSTDTQYF. In DNA form, the CDR3 reads TGCGCCAGCAGCTTGGTTCCGCGGGGGCCCAGTACAGATACGCAGTATTTT.